This T cell receptor (beta chain) was recorded in a study of Tregs in tolerant kidney transplant recipients. For this clone: Its specificity is unknown.

Unstimulated regulatory T cells (CD4+CD25+CD127-), CD4+CD25- non-regulatory cells, CD4 and CD8 cells were FACS-sorted from thawed PBMCs. The method was immunoSEQ multiplex PCR; TCRdb's version includes in-frame clones alone and lacks a portion of them. Of about 73,000 clones listed, around 93% were seen once; the top ten hold 0.34%. The V gene end was trimmed by 0 bases and the J gene end by 7 bases; junction bases not matched to a gene: 6. From germline, CDR1 is SGDLS and CDR2 YYNGEE. This CDR3 has 15 amino acids. Study conclusions and caveats: Nucleotide sequences could not be compared across some patients' samples due to primer changes.

The V call is TRBV9, the J call TRBJ1-4; the match to TRBD1 covers 7 bases. This receptor was obtained from a human donor who received a combined kidney and bone marrow transplant. This specimen was Tregs from blood, taken before the transplant. The CDR3 sequence is CASSVDEGASEKLFF. The CDR3 region has the DNA TGTGCCAGCAGCGTAGATGAGGGGGCCAGTGAAAAACTGTTTTTT.